Listed below are T cell receptor beta chains from one sample, sequenced in a study of blood T cell repertoires in COVID-19. Assay used: immunoSEQ multiplex PCR; TCRdb lists only in-frame clones, some missing. This table holds some 380,000 clones, 70% to 90% found once. The sequenced material came from PBMCs or T cells enriched from blood (not recorded which). These receptors were collected from a man aged 30 to 39 who had recovered from COVID-19. The CDR3 runs from the conserved cysteine through the conserved F or W. The order of the fields is D gene, V gene, J gene, clone size, CDR3 protein, CDR3 DNA. The D gene is left open where the match is weak. The size entry is marked missing in some rows and otherwise reads once, few, many or a size class.

d_call: -
v_call: TRBV10-3
j_call: TRBJ2-7
clone_size: -
cdr3_aa: CAISESRDEQYF
cdr3_nt: TGTGCCATCAGTGAGTCCAGGGACGAGCAGTACTTC

d_call: TRBD1
v_call: TRBV6-6
j_call: TRBJ1-5
clone_size: few
cdr3_aa: CASRDRGQNQPQHF
cdr3_nt: TGTGCCAGCAGGGACAGGGGACAGAACCAGCCCCAGCATTTT

d_call: TRBD1
v_call: TRBV19
j_call: TRBJ1-6
clone_size: -
cdr3_aa: CASSMGQGGTPLHF
cdr3_nt: TGTGCCAGTAGTATGGGACAGGGGGGTACACCCCTCCACTTT

d_call: TRBD1
v_call: TRBV19
j_call: TRBJ2-7
clone_size: -
cdr3_aa: CASSIRDRGIYEQYF
cdr3_nt: TGTGCCAGTAGTATTCGGGACAGGGGTATCTACGAGCAGTACTTC

d_call: -
v_call: TRBV5-1
j_call: TRBJ2-2
clone_size: -
cdr3_aa: CASSPRGARSGELFF
cdr3_nt: TGCGCCAGCAGCCCTAGGGGCGCGCGGTCCGGGGAGCTGTTTTTT

d_call: -
v_call: TRBV6-2/TRBV6-3
j_call: TRBJ1-5
clone_size: once
cdr3_aa: CASSSFSKHNQPQHF
cdr3_nt: TGTGCCAGCAGTTCATTTTCAAAGCACAATCAGCCCCAGCATTTT

d_call: -
v_call: TRBV6-5
j_call: TRBJ1-1
clone_size: -
cdr3_aa: CASTQAGPQRTEAFF
cdr3_nt: TGTGCCAGCACCCAAGCCGGACCTCAGCGGACTGAAGCTTTCTTT

d_call: TRBD2
v_call: TRBV7-6
j_call: TRBJ2-1
clone_size: -
cdr3_aa: CASSFYLAGDYNEQFF
cdr3_nt: TGTGCCAGCAGCTTTTATCTAGCGGGGGATTACAATGAGCAGTTCTTC

d_call: TRBD1
v_call: TRBV7-9
j_call: TRBJ2-1
clone_size: -
cdr3_aa: CASSLRRDRAYNEQFF
cdr3_nt: TGTGCCAGCAGCCTTAGGCGGGACAGGGCCTACAATGAGCAGTTCTTC

d_call: -
v_call: TRBV6-5
j_call: TRBJ1-6
clone_size: -
cdr3_aa: CASSSFRVSPLHF
cdr3_nt: TGTGCCAGCAGCTCCTTCAGGGTGTCACCCCTCCACTTT

d_call: TRBD1
v_call: TRBV4-3
j_call: TRBJ1-2
clone_size: -
cdr3_aa: CASSPPGGAGNYGYTF
cdr3_nt: TGCGCCAGCAGCCCACCAGGGGGCGCGGGTAACTATGGCTACACCTTC

d_call: TRBD2
v_call: TRBV7-2
j_call: TRBJ2-4
clone_size: -
cdr3_aa: CASSLGGDISGGTKNIQYF
cdr3_nt: TGTGCCAGCAGCTTAGGAGGGGATATCAGCGGGGGAACCAAAAACATTCAGTACTTC

d_call: -
v_call: TRBV19
j_call: TRBJ1-1
clone_size: -
cdr3_aa: CASSIPTGLRRTEAFF
cdr3_nt: TGTGCCAGTAGTATCCCAACAGGGTTAAGGAGGACTGAAGCTTTCTTT

d_call: TRBD1
v_call: TRBV18
j_call: TRBJ2-1
clone_size: -
cdr3_aa: CASSPATGGSYNEQFF
cdr3_nt: TGTGCCAGCTCACCAGCGACAGGGGGCTCGTACAATGAGCAGTTCTTC

d_call: -
v_call: TRBV27
j_call: TRBJ2-7
clone_size: -
cdr3_aa: CASSSGGGFHEQYF
cdr3_nt: TGTGCCAGCAGTTCAGGGGGAGGATTCCACGAGCAGTACTTC

d_call: -
v_call: TRBV10-3
j_call: TRBJ2-2
clone_size: -
cdr3_aa: CAISGGATNTGELFF
cdr3_nt: TGTGCCATCAGTGGTGGGGCTACGAACACCGGGGAGCTGTTTTTT

d_call: -
v_call: TRBV5-1
j_call: TRBJ2-5
clone_size: -
cdr3_aa: CASSFPDIDQETQYF
cdr3_nt: TGCGCCAGCAGCTTCCCCGACATCGACCAAGAGACCCAGTACTTC

d_call: TRBD1
v_call: TRBV19
j_call: TRBJ1-2
clone_size: -
cdr3_aa: CASSVDRGYGYTF
cdr3_nt: TGTGCCAGTAGTGTCGACAGGGGGTATGGCTACACCTTC

d_call: TRBD1
v_call: TRBV14
j_call: TRBJ2-5
clone_size: -
cdr3_aa: CASSQGQGTRETQYF
cdr3_nt: TGTGCCAGCAGCCAAGGACAGGGTACGAGGGAGACCCAGTACTTC

d_call: -
v_call: TRBV19
j_call: TRBJ1-3
clone_size: -
cdr3_aa: CASKYSPYSGNTIYF
cdr3_nt: TGTGCCAGTAAATATAGCCCGTACTCTGGAAACACCATATATTTT

d_call: TRBD1
v_call: TRBV5-6
j_call: TRBJ1-3
clone_size: -
cdr3_aa: CASRSSGQLSRLSGNTIYF
cdr3_nt: TGTGCCAGCAGGTCTTCGGGACAGCTCTCGAGGCTCTCTGGAAACACCATATATTTT

d_call: -
v_call: TRBV6-5
j_call: TRBJ1-5
clone_size: -
cdr3_aa: CATDSGYSNQPQHF
cdr3_nt: TGTGCCACCGATAGCGGGTATAGCAATCAGCCCCAGCATTTT

d_call: TRBD2
v_call: TRBV5-1
j_call: TRBJ2-2
clone_size: few
cdr3_aa: CASSLDRASGGTGELFF
cdr3_nt: TGCGCCAGCAGCTTGGATCGCGCTAGCGGGGGAACCGGGGAGCTGTTTTTT

d_call: TRBD1
v_call: TRBV10-3
j_call: TRBJ1-3
clone_size: -
cdr3_aa: CAISNPGQGITGNTIYF
cdr3_nt: TGTGCCATCAGCAACCCCGGACAGGGAATCACAGGAAACACCATATATTTT

d_call: TRBD1
v_call: TRBV19
j_call: TRBJ1-4
clone_size: -
cdr3_aa: CASSTDRTREKLFF
cdr3_nt: TGTGCCAGTAGCACGGACAGGACCCGTGAAAAACTGTTTTTT

d_call: -
v_call: TRBV10-1
j_call: TRBJ1-1
clone_size: -
cdr3_aa: CASSGGLNTEAFF
cdr3_nt: TGCGCCAGCAGTGGGGGGCTGAACACTGAAGCTTTCTTT

d_call: TRBD1
v_call: TRBV2
j_call: TRBJ1-4
clone_size: few
cdr3_aa: CASIQGVANEKLFF
cdr3_nt: TGTGCCAGCATCCAGGGGGTTGCTAATGAAAAACTGTTTTTT

d_call: -
v_call: TRBV19
j_call: TRBJ1-3
clone_size: -
cdr3_aa: CASCDSSSGNTIYF
cdr3_nt: TGTGCCAGTTGCGACAGTTCCTCTGGAAACACCATATATTTT

d_call: TRBD1
v_call: TRBV7-9
j_call: TRBJ1-3
clone_size: -
cdr3_aa: CASRAGQGNSGNTIYF
cdr3_nt: TGTGCCAGCAGGGCTGGACAGGGGAACTCTGGAAACACCATATATTTT

d_call: -
v_call: TRBV2
j_call: TRBJ1-2
clone_size: -
cdr3_aa: CASSEYTYGYTF
cdr3_nt: TGTGCCAGCAGTGAGTACACCTATGGCTACACCTTC

d_call: -
v_call: TRBV4-1
j_call: TRBJ2-7
clone_size: -
cdr3_aa: CASSQEVGAGTSYEQYF
cdr3_nt: TGCGCCAGCAGCCAAGAAGTCGGAGCGGGGACATCCTACGAGCAGTACTTC

d_call: -
v_call: TRBV19
j_call: TRBJ2-7
clone_size: -
cdr3_aa: CASSLTPQAPYEQYF
cdr3_nt: TGTGCCAGTAGTCTAACTCCCCAGGCTCCCTACGAGCAGTACTTC

d_call: -
v_call: TRBV2
j_call: TRBJ2-3
clone_size: -
cdr3_aa: CASTLQPRDTQYF
cdr3_nt: TGTGCCAGCACTCTCCAGCCCAGGGATACGCAGTATTTT

d_call: -
v_call: TRBV5-1
j_call: TRBJ2-7
clone_size: -
cdr3_aa: CASSLRLGGEQYF
cdr3_nt: TGCGCCAGCAGCTTGCGCCTAGGGGGCGAGCAGTACTTC

d_call: -
v_call: TRBV27
j_call: TRBJ1-1
clone_size: once
cdr3_aa: CASSLRGGVNTEAFF
cdr3_nt: TGTGCCAGCAGTTTAAGGGGTGGAGTGAACACTGAAGCTTTCTTT

d_call: TRBD1
v_call: TRBV12-3/TRBV12-4
j_call: TRBJ2-1
clone_size: -
cdr3_aa: CASKDRANEQFF
cdr3_nt: TGTGCCAGCAAGGACAGGGCTAATGAGCAGTTCTTC

d_call: TRBD1
v_call: TRBV11-2
j_call: TRBJ1-2
clone_size: once
cdr3_aa: CASSLTGGRGYTF
cdr3_nt: TGTGCCAGCAGCCTAACAGGGGGCCGAGGCTACACCTTC

d_call: -
v_call: TRBV6-5
j_call: TRBJ1-1
clone_size: -
cdr3_aa: CASSYKGVEAFF
cdr3_nt: TGTGCCAGCAGTTATAAGGGAGTTGAAGCTTTCTTT

d_call: -
v_call: TRBV11-3
j_call: TRBJ1-1
clone_size: -
cdr3_aa: CASSSGARGKAFF
cdr3_nt: TGTGCCAGCAGCTCAGGAGCCCGGGGGAAAGCTTTCTTT

d_call: -
v_call: TRBV7-2
j_call: TRBJ1-3
clone_size: -
cdr3_aa: CASSLSDWGNTIYF
cdr3_nt: TGTGCCAGCAGCCTGAGCGACTGGGGAAACACCATATATTTT

d_call: TRBD1
v_call: TRBV7-2
j_call: TRBJ2-2
clone_size: -
cdr3_aa: CASSFPQGTGNTGELFF
cdr3_nt: TGTGCCAGCAGCTTCCCCCAAGGGACAGGGAATACCGGGGAGCTGTTTTTT

d_call: -
v_call: TRBV30
j_call: TRBJ1-2
clone_size: -
cdr3_aa: CAWSVQGFNGYTF
cdr3_nt: TGTGCCTGGAGTGTCCAGGGCTTCAATGGCTACACCTTC

d_call: -
v_call: TRBV9
j_call: TRBJ2-3
clone_size: -
cdr3_aa: CASSVAPVSVDTQYF
cdr3_nt: TGTGCCAGCAGCGTAGCTCCGGTTTCGGTCGATACGCAGTATTTT

d_call: TRBD2
v_call: TRBV5-1
j_call: TRBJ2-1
clone_size: -
cdr3_aa: CASSTRLAVTYNEQFF
cdr3_nt: TGCGCCAGCAGCACCCGACTAGCGGTAACCTACAATGAGCAGTTCTTC

d_call: -
v_call: TRBV5-6
j_call: TRBJ2-7
clone_size: once
cdr3_aa: CASSLAASSEQYF
cdr3_nt: TGTGCCAGCAGCTTAGCTGCCTCATCCGAGCAGTACTTC

d_call: TRBD1
v_call: TRBV7-2
j_call: TRBJ2-7
clone_size: -
cdr3_aa: CASSLRQGHEQYF
cdr3_nt: TGTGCCAGCAGCTTAAGACAGGGCCACGAGCAGTACTTC

d_call: TRBD1
v_call: TRBV19
j_call: TRBJ1-1
clone_size: -
cdr3_aa: CASTMDRGTEAFF
cdr3_nt: TGTGCCAGTACCATGGACAGGGGGACTGAAGCTTTCTTT

d_call: -
v_call: TRBV5-1
j_call: TRBJ2-3
clone_size: once
cdr3_aa: CASSLLKPGTDTQYF
cdr3_nt: TGCGCCAGCAGCTTGCTCAAACCAGGCACAGATACGCAGTATTTT

d_call: -
v_call: TRBV9
j_call: TRBJ2-7
clone_size: -
cdr3_aa: CASSPEFAGEGPVF
cdr3_nt: TGTGCCAGCAGCCCAGAGTTTGCAGGGGAAGGCCCCGTCTTC